Below are 27 T cell receptor beta chains sequenced from a single sample in a study of blood T cell repertoires in COVID-19. The method was immunoSEQ multiplex PCR; TCRdb's version includes in-frame clones alone and lacks a portion of them. The table lists over 30,000 clones, 81% of them singletons. Source material: peripheral blood. These receptors all stem from an older man with active or convalescent COVID-19.

This rearrangement joins TRBV7-2 to TRBJ2-5; D may be TRBD2 (6 bases). CDR3 length: 14 residues. The germline V gene has CDR1 SGHTA and CDR2 FQGNSA. The ends were cut back, 5 bases at V and 3 bases at J, with 13 bases in the middle. The CDR3 nucleotides read TGTGCCAGCAGCACCATGGGACTTAAAGAGACCCAGTACTTC. It yields the protein CASSTMGLKETQYF.

This chain uses TRBV12-5 with TRBJ1-4, with 9 bases matching TRBD1. Trimming cost V 7 bases and J 5 bases; bases outside gene matches: 8. Germline-derived CDR1 and CDR2 are LGHNT and FRNRAP. The CDR3 extends over 15 amino acids. The CDR3 loop reads CASAARGTGNEKLFF. The CDR3 DNA reads as TGTGCTAGTGCGGCGCGTGGGACAGGGAATGAAAAACTGTTTTTT.

The chain employs TRBV2 and TRBJ2-5; 10 bases line up with TRBD2. There are 15 residues in the CDR3. The germline CDR1 and CDR2 sequences are SNHLY and FYNNEI. Trimming took 3 bases from V and 1 from J; bases not matched to a gene: 2. CDR3 DNA: TGTGCCAGCAGTGAGTTAGCGGGGGGCCAAGAGACCCAGTACTTC. Amino acid sequence: CASSELAGGQETQYF.

CDR3 bases: TGTGCCAGCAGTGGCCGGTCGGGGACAGCTATGAACACTGAAGCTTTCTTT. It codes for CASSGRSGTAMNTEAFF. V usage is TRBV27 and J usage is TRBJ1-1; 7 bases align to TRBD1. Germline lookup yields CDR1 MNHEY and CDR2 SMNVEV (reference sequence). V shed 5 bases, J shed 0 bases, and the junction held 12 bases outside the gene matches. This CDR3 contains 17 residues.

This clone has a single count. The gene calls are TRBV6-2 or TRBV6-3 and TRBJ2-1, with 14 bases identical to TRBD2. After removal of 2 bases from V and 7 bases from J, the junction contained 1 base not matched to a gene. Germline loops: CDR1 MNHEY, CDR2 SVGEGT. The CDR3 has 15 residues. CDR3 residues: CASSYGTSGRNEQFF. The CDR3, as DNA: TGTGCCAGCAGTTACGGGACTAGCGGGAGAAATGAGCAGTTCTTC.

The rearrangement links TRBV6-5 to TRBJ2-2; no clear D. Trimming took 4 bases from V and 9 from J, leaving 9 bases between them. There are 12 residues in the CDR3. CDR1 and CDR2 from the germline V gene are MNHEY and SVGAGI. The CDR3: CASSSGGRELFF. The CDR3 DNA follows: TGTGCCAGCAGTTCAGGTGGCCGGGAGCTGTTTTTT.

V gene TRBV7-9 combines with J gene TRBJ2-2, with D tentatively TRBD2 (5 bases). The CDR3 is made up of 15 amino acids. Germline values: CDR1 SEHNR, CDR2 FQNEAQ (reference sequence). V gave up 0 bases and J gave up 5 bases, with 10 bases separating them. The chain's CDR3 is CASSLASGYTGELFF. CDR3 nucleotide sequence: TGTGCCAGCAGCTTAGCATCGGGATATACCGGGGAGCTGTTTTTT. The whole variable domain, filled in from reference TRBV7-9 and TRBJ2-2, reads DTGVSQNPRHKITKRGQNVTFRCDPISEHNRLYWYRQTLGQGPEFLTYFQNEAQLEKSRLLSDRFSAERPKGSFSTLEIQRTEQGDSAMYLCASSLASGYTGELFFGEGSRLTVL.

The gene calls are TRBV3-1 (or the pseudogene TRBV3-2) and TRBJ1-6; 10 nucleotides match TRBD1. The CDR3 totals 18 residues. The germline gives CDR1 LGHDT, CDR2 YNNKEL (reference sequence). Trimming removed 4 bases from V and 0 bases from J; junction bases left unmatched: 6. This CDR3 is CASSPRQGAGSYNSPLHF. CDR3 in DNA: TGTGCCAGCAGCCCCCGACAGGGGGCAGGCTCCTATAATTCACCCCTCCACTTT.

A single count supports this clone. The CDR3 nucleotides are TGTGCCAGCAGCCAAGACTCAGAATATTGGAGGCTAGCGGGAGTGGGGTGGAATACGCAGTATTTT. Amino acids: CASSQDSEYWRLAGVGWNTQYF. The chain links TRBV3-1 (or the pseudogene TRBV3-2) to TRBJ2-3; 10 bases line up with TRBD2. Germline V gene sequence: CDR1 LGHDT, CDR2 YNNKEL (reference sequence). The CDR3 is 22 residues long. V shed 0 bases, J shed 7 bases, and the junction held 25 bases outside the gene matches.

The rearrangement links TRBV2 to TRBJ1-1, with TRBD1 matching over 9 bases. The CDR3 has 14 residues. CDR1 SNHLY and CDR2 FYNNEI come from the germline V gene. V gave up 6 bases and J gave up 1 base; unmatched junction bases: 3. The DNA for the CDR3 is TGTGCCAGCAGGAGGGACAGGGCGAACACTGAAGCTTTCTTT. It translates to CASRRDRANTEAFF. Drawing the rest from reference TRBV2 and TRBJ1-1, the complete variable domain is EPEVTQTPSHQVTQMGQEVILRCVPISNHLYFYWYRQILGQKVEFLVSFYNNEISEKSEIFDDQFSVERPDGSNFTLKIRSTKLEDSAMYFCASRRDRANTEAFFGQGTRLTVV.

This chain connects TRBV7-2 to TRBJ2-3; 14 bases line up with TRBD2. Trimming at V came to 5 bases and at J to 0 bases, leaving 10 bases not matched to a gene. The length of the CDR3 is 19 residues. The germline CDR1 and CDR2 sequences are SGHTA and FQGNSA. Here the CDR3 reads CASSVTGTSGRWSTDTQYF. CDR3 coding DNA: TGTGCCAGCAGCGTTACCGGGACTAGCGGGAGATGGAGCACAGATACGCAGTATTTT.

This clone was recorded once. The V and J genes are TRBV19 and TRBJ1-5; TRBD1 agrees at 8 bases. The length of the CDR3 is 13 residues. CDR1 LNHDA and CDR2 SQIVND come from the germline V gene (reference sequence). V shed 8 bases, J shed 6 bases, and the junction held 6 bases outside the gene matches. The CDR3 spells CASGGQAGQPQHF. CDR3 sequence (DNA): TGTGCCAGTGGGGGACAGGCGGGTCAGCCCCAGCATTTT.

V is TRBV14 and J is TRBJ2-5, with TRBD2 matching 7 bases. Germline loops: CDR1 SGHDN, CDR2 FVKESK. J was trimmed by 7 bases and V by 1 base; bases with no gene match: 3. The CDR3 spans 13 residues. In DNA, the CDR3 is TGTGCCAGCAGCCAAGGGTCGGGAGGGACCCAGTACTTC. Residues: CASSQGSGGTQYF.

This clone was recorded only once. This chain uses TRBV19 with TRBJ1-6; D is unresolved. CDR1 LNHDA and CDR2 SQIVND come from the germline V gene (reference sequence). Trimming cost V 4 bases and J 7 bases, with 8 bases left between them. The CDR3 has 13 residues. This CDR3 reads CASSNSFNSPLHF. The CDR3 DNA sequence: TGTGCCAGTAGTAATTCCTTCAATTCACCCCTCCACTTT.

The chain is built from TRBV6-1 and TRBJ1-1; weak D call: TRBD1 (5 bases). V lost 0 bases to trimming and J lost 3 bases, with 14 bases between them. The CDR3 runs to 16 residues. The germline V gene has CDR1 MNHNS and CDR2 SASEGT. The CDR3 coding sequence is TGTGCCAGCAGTGAAGCGGTTCGGGGGGTCGACACTGAAGCTTTCTTT. Amino acids: CASSEAVRGVDTEAFF.

This clone has only one observation. This chain links TRBV2 with TRBJ1-5; TRBD1 matches at 8 bases. Per the germline V gene, CDR1 is SNHLY and CDR2 is FYNNEI. This CDR3 has 17 amino acids. Unmatched junction bases numbered 7, after V lost 1 base and J lost 2 bases. CDR3 sequence (DNA): TGTGCCAGCAGTGAAGGGACAGGGTCCCCTGGCAATCAGCCCCAGCATTTT. Translated, it gives CASSEGTGSPGNQPQHF.

This chain joins TRBV7-6 and TRBJ2-5; 15 bases line up with TRBD2. The CDR3 has 16 amino acids. V lost 3 bases to trimming and J lost 4 bases; unmatched junction nucleotides: 3. Looked up from germline, CDR1 is SGHVS and CDR2 is FNYEAQ. The CDR3 DNA reads as TGTGCCAGCAGCTTTGGACTAGCGGGAGGGTCAGAGACCCAGTACTTC. Translating gives CASSFGLAGGSETQYF.

The CDR3 is CASSPPEDNPLLNSAGNTIYF. The CDR3 DNA is TGTGCCAGCTCACCACCCGAGGACAACCCGCTCCTCAATTCGGCTGGAAACACCATATATTTT. The V and J genes are TRBV18 and TRBJ1-3; the D gene is possibly TRBD1 (5 bases). Trimming took 0 bases from V and 2 from J, leaving 26 bases between them. The CDR3 loop spans 21 amino acids. The germline V gene has CDR1 KGHSH and CDR2 LQKENI.

The J gene is TRBJ2-3, the V gene TRBV24-1; 9 bases match TRBD1. The ends lost 3 bases at V and 6 bases at J; junction bases unmatched: 9. This CDR3 region has 16 residues. From germline, CDR1 is KGHDR and CDR2 SFDVKD. The CDR3 coding sequence is TGTGCCACCAGTGATCCCGGGACAGGGAGGGGGGATACGCAGTATTTT. Amino acid sequence: CATSDPGTGRGDTQYF.

This chain uses TRBV6-2 or TRBV6-3 with TRBJ2-3, with a tentative D call TRBD2 (5 bases). The CDR3 is 21 amino acids. V was pared by 4 bases and J by 6 bases, with 35 bases between. CDR1 and CDR2 from the germline V gene are MNHEY and SVGEGT. CDR3 region: CASSFAALPGRDMKGADTQYF. The DNA of the CDR3 is TGTGCCAGCAGTTTTGCAGCATTACCCGGACGAGACATGAAGGGAGCGGATACGCAGTATTTT.

The rearrangement joins TRBV7-8 to TRBJ2-3, with D possibly matching TRBD2 (5 bases). Between the trimmed V and J ends, which lost 4 bases and 2 bases, there was a span of 13 bases. The CDR3 consists of 15 residues. CDR1 is SGHVS, CDR2 FQNEAQ, per germline. The CDR3 bases are TGTGCCAGCAGCTCCTCTAGCAGATCCACAGATACGCAGTATTTT. Translation: CASSSSSRSTDTQYF.

This chain connects TRBV4-3 to TRBJ1-5; a possible D gene is TRBD1 (5 bases). This CDR3 contains 15 residues. V was clipped by 5 bases and J by 1 base, with 12 bases between them. The germline CDR1 and CDR2 sequences are LGHNA and YSLEER. CDR3 in amino acids: CASSSQVRSNQPQHF. The DNA of the CDR3 is TGCGCCAGCAGCTCACAGGTTCGGAGCAATCAGCCCCAGCATTTT.

This clone was observed a few times. The chain employs TRBV30 and TRBJ1-4, with D tentatively TRBD1 (6 bases). In germline, CDR1 is GTSNPN, CDR2 SVGIG (reference sequence). The CDR3 runs to 15 residues. Trimming stripped 5 bases from V and 4 bases from J, with 17 bases between. For the CDR3, the DNA is TGTGCCTGGGGGCCACTAGGGGGTTTTAATGAAAAACTGTTTTTT. It codes for CAWGPLGGFNEKLFF. Full variable domain (outside the CDR3, taken from reference TRBV30 and TRBJ1-4): SQTIHQWPATLVQPVGSPLSLECTVEGTSNPNLYWYRQAAGRGLQLLFYSVGIGQISSEVPQNLSASRPQDRQFILSSKKLLLSDSGFYLCAWGPLGGFNEKLFFGSGTQLSVL.

A note on this clone: A read error may produce the germline difference seen at one junction end. CDR3 region: CASSDSSSYNSPLHF. CDR3 coding DNA: TGTGCCAGCAGTGACTCCAGCTCCTATAATTCACCCCTCCACTTT. This chain uses TRBV6-5 with TRBJ1-6; D is uncertain. The CDR3 consists of 15 residues. Germline V gene sequence: CDR1 MNHEY, CDR2 SVGAGI.

The rearrangement links TRBV19 to TRBJ2-2, with D possibly matching TRBD2 (6 bases). The V gene lost 6 bases and the J gene lost 2 bases, with 16 bases spanning the gap. Per the germline V gene, CDR1 is LNHDA and CDR2 is SQIVND (reference sequence). CDR3 length equals 16 residues. The CDR3 loop reads CASSLIAAPNTGELFF. The CDR3 DNA sequence: TGTGCCAGTAGCCTTATAGCGGCACCCAACACCGGGGAGCTGTTTTTT.

The chain uses TRBV6-5 and TRBJ2-3, with 11 bases that match TRBD1. The V and J ends lost 10 bases and 5 bases, in that order; junction bases with no gene match: 8. The CDR3 is made up of 14 amino acids. The germline gives CDR1 MNHEY, CDR2 SVGAGI. The CDR3 DNA follows: TGTGCCACCCGGGACAGGGGGTTTTTAGATACGCAGTATTTT. Its protein is CATRDRGFLDTQYF.

This chain links TRBV10-3 with TRBJ2-5, with 7 nucleotides matching TRBD2. This CDR3 spans 15 amino acids. Germline V gene data show CDR1 as ENHRY and CDR2 as SYGVKD. J gave up 4 bases and V 0 bases, and 5 bases lay outside the gene matches. CDR3 sequence (DNA): TGTGCCATCAGTGAGTCAGGACTAGTGGGAGAGACCCAGTACTTC. Protein product: CAISESGLVGETQYF.